These T cell receptor beta chains were read from a single sample in a study of blood T cell repertoires in COVID-19. Profiled with immunoSEQ multiplex PCR; TCRdb holds only in-frame clones, not every one. The sample carries roughly 460,000 clones, 80% to 90% recorded once. The sequenced material came from peripheral blood. These receptors all stem from a man younger than 35 with COVID-19, enrolled during active disease. The CDR3 runs from the conserved cysteine through the conserved F or W. Each record gives: J gene, CDR3 length, V gene, D gene, clone size, CDR3 DNA, CDR3 protein. D genes are given only for firm matches. The listing skips clone size in some rows; elsewhere it reads once, few, many or a size class.

J gene: TRBJ2-7
CDR3 length: 15
V gene: TRBV2
D gene: TRBD2
clone size: .
CDR3 DNA: TGTGCCAGCAGTTTGCTAGCGGGAGCCGTCACCGAGCAGTACTTC
CDR3 protein: CASSLLAGAVTEQYF

J gene: TRBJ2-1
CDR3 length: 13
V gene: TRBV10-3
D gene: TRBD1
clone size: .
CDR3 DNA: TGTGCCATCAAGACTGACAGGGTAGATGAGCAGTTCTTC
CDR3 protein: CAIKTDRVDEQFF

J gene: TRBJ2-5
CDR3 length: 11
V gene: TRBV20-1
D gene: .
clone size: .
CDR3 DNA: TGCAGTGCTAGAGATAGCGAGACCCAGTACTTC
CDR3 protein: CSARDSETQYF

J gene: TRBJ2-5
CDR3 length: 14
V gene: TRBV27
D gene: .
clone size: few
CDR3 DNA: TGTGCCAGCAGTTTAGGCGTCGGCGGTGAGACCCAGTACTTC
CDR3 protein: CASSLGVGGETQYF

J gene: TRBJ1-5
CDR3 length: 14
V gene: TRBV6-1
D gene: .
clone size: .
CDR3 DNA: TGTGCCAGCAGTGAAGTCGCCGGGGGGCGGACCCAGCATTTT
CDR3 protein: CASSEVAGGRTQHF

J gene: TRBJ1-5
CDR3 length: 15
V gene: TRBV30
D gene: .
clone size: .
CDR3 DNA: TGTGCCTGGAGTGTTCAAGACAGGCTCAATCAGCCCCAGCATTTT
CDR3 protein: CAWSVQDRLNQPQHF

J gene: TRBJ2-7
CDR3 length: 15
V gene: TRBV6-5
D gene: TRBD1
clone size: .
CDR3 DNA: TGTGCCAGCAGCCATGGACAGGGAGAATCCTACGAGCAGTACTTC
CDR3 protein: CASSHGQGESYEQYF

J gene: TRBJ1-5
CDR3 length: 15
V gene: TRBV6-5
D gene: .
clone size: .
CDR3 DNA: TGTGCCAGCGCTCCCCTCGGGCAGGGAGGCCAGCCCCAGCATTTT
CDR3 protein: CASAPLGQGGQPQHF

J gene: TRBJ2-7
CDR3 length: 13
V gene: TRBV27
D gene: TRBD2
clone size: .
CDR3 DNA: TGTGCCAGCAGCCGAGCGGGAGTGTACGAGCAGTACTTC
CDR3 protein: CASSRAGVYEQYF

J gene: TRBJ2-2
CDR3 length: 15
V gene: TRBV9
D gene: TRBD2
clone size: .
CDR3 DNA: TGTGCCAGCAGCGCGGGACTAGCGTATACCGGGGAGCTGTTTTTT
CDR3 protein: CASSAGLAYTGELFF

J gene: TRBJ1-2
CDR3 length: 11
V gene: TRBV2
D gene: .
clone size: .
CDR3 DNA: TGTGCCAGCAGGGGGAGCCACGGCTACACCTTC
CDR3 protein: CASRGSHGYTF

J gene: TRBJ1-5
CDR3 length: 14
V gene: TRBV19
D gene: .
clone size: .
CDR3 DNA: TGTGCCAGTAGTCGGGGGGGCCCTTTCCAGCCCCAGCATTTT
CDR3 protein: CASSRGGPFQPQHF

J gene: TRBJ2-1
CDR3 length: 12
V gene: TRBV24-1
D gene: TRBD2
clone size: .
CDR3 DNA: TGTGCCACCAGTGATTACAGACTAGCGTGGTTCTTC
CDR3 protein: CATSDYRLAWFF

J gene: TRBJ2-5
CDR3 length: 12
V gene: TRBV7-2
D gene: .
clone size: .
CDR3 DNA: TGTGCCAGCAGCTTAAGGAGTGGCACCCAGTACTTC
CDR3 protein: CASSLRSGTQYF

J gene: TRBJ2-7
CDR3 length: 13
V gene: TRBV15
D gene: .
clone size: .
CDR3 DNA: TGTGCCACCAGCCCTTTGGACACCTACGAGCAGTACTTC
CDR3 protein: CATSPLDTYEQYF

J gene: TRBJ2-3
CDR3 length: 15
V gene: TRBV5-1
D gene: TRBD2
clone size: .
CDR3 DNA: TGCGCCAGCAGCCCCGGGACTAGCGGGAGTGGAACGCAGTATTTT
CDR3 protein: CASSPGTSGSGTQYF

J gene: TRBJ1-6
CDR3 length: 14
V gene: TRBV6-6
D gene: .
clone size: .
CDR3 DNA: TGTGCCAGCAGGAGGAGCTCCTATAATTCACCCCTCCACTTT
CDR3 protein: CASRRSSYNSPLHF

J gene: TRBJ2-3
CDR3 length: 15
V gene: TRBV3-1/TRBV3-2
D gene: TRBD2
clone size: .
CDR3 DNA: TGTGCCAGCAGCCTCCAGACTAGCGGGGGGACTACGCAGTATTTT
CDR3 protein: CASSLQTSGGTTQYF

J gene: TRBJ2-7
CDR3 length: 15
V gene: TRBV4-1
D gene: .
clone size: .
CDR3 DNA: TGCGCCAGCAGCCAAGCAGGCGGGCGCTCCTACGAGCAGTACTTC
CDR3 protein: CASSQAGGRSYEQYF

J gene: TRBJ1-6
CDR3 length: 14
V gene: TRBV2
D gene: .
clone size: .
CDR3 DNA: TGTGCCAGCAGTGAACGCAGGGTGGATTCACCCCTCCACTTT
CDR3 protein: CASSERRVDSPLHF

J gene: TRBJ1-5
CDR3 length: 14
V gene: TRBV3-1/TRBV3-2
D gene: .
clone size: .
CDR3 DNA: TGTGCCAGCAGCCAAAGCAGGGGTGGTCAGCCCCAGCATTTT
CDR3 protein: CASSQSRGGQPQHF

J gene: TRBJ2-4
CDR3 length: 11
V gene: TRBV9
D gene: TRBD2
clone size: .
CDR3 DNA: TGTGCCAGCAGGGTGGTAGGCGGGGGGTACTTC
CDR3 protein: CASRVVGGGYF

J gene: TRBJ2-7
CDR3 length: 15
V gene: TRBV11-2
D gene: .
clone size: .
CDR3 DNA: TGTGCCAGCAGCTTGTTTGGGGACACGTCCTACGAGCAGTACTTC
CDR3 protein: CASSLFGDTSYEQYF

J gene: TRBJ2-5
CDR3 length: 14
V gene: TRBV28
D gene: .
clone size: .
CDR3 DNA: TGTGCCAGCAGTCCCCGGCAGGGTGGAGAGACCCAGTACTTC
CDR3 protein: CASSPRQGGETQYF

J gene: TRBJ2-2
CDR3 length: 15
V gene: TRBV7-3
D gene: .
clone size: .
CDR3 DNA: TGTGCCAGCAGAGATCCGGGACTTTACACCGGGGAGCTGTTTTTT
CDR3 protein: CASRDPGLYTGELFF

J gene: TRBJ2-5
CDR3 length: 15
V gene: TRBV18
D gene: TRBD1
clone size: .
CDR3 DNA: TGTGCCAGCTCACCACGAAGACAGGGATGGGAGACCCAGTACTTC
CDR3 protein: CASSPRRQGWETQYF

J gene: TRBJ2-2
CDR3 length: 15
V gene: TRBV2
D gene: TRBD2
clone size: .
CDR3 DNA: TGTGCCAGCAGTGTTTACGGGACTAGCACCGGGGAGCTGTTTTTT
CDR3 protein: CASSVYGTSTGELFF

J gene: TRBJ2-1
CDR3 length: 13
V gene: TRBV29-1
D gene: TRBD2
clone size: .
CDR3 DNA: TGCAGCGTTGGGACTAGCGAAAACAATGAGCAGTTCTTC
CDR3 protein: CSVGTSENNEQFF

J gene: TRBJ2-7
CDR3 length: 15
V gene: TRBV12-5
D gene: .
clone size: .
CDR3 DNA: TGTGCTAGTGGTTTGGCTTCAGGGGGGTCCTACGAGCAGTACTTC
CDR3 protein: CASGLASGGSYEQYF

J gene: TRBJ2-7
CDR3 length: 13
V gene: TRBV7-9
D gene: TRBD2
clone size: .
CDR3 DNA: TGTGCCGTAAACTGGGGGGGGACCCACGAGCAGTACTTC
CDR3 protein: CAVNWGGTHEQYF

J gene: TRBJ1-2
CDR3 length: 17
V gene: TRBV7-9
D gene: .
clone size: few
CDR3 DNA: TGTGCCAGCAGCTTAGCGTTCAGGGTCACTCCGGTTGATGGCTACACCTTC
CDR3 protein: CASSLAFRVTPVDGYTF

J gene: TRBJ2-5
CDR3 length: 14
V gene: TRBV6-5
D gene: TRBD2
clone size: .
CDR3 DNA: TGTGCCAGCAGAATAGCGGGGGGGCTGGAGACCCAGTACTTC
CDR3 protein: CASRIAGGLETQYF

J gene: TRBJ2-1
CDR3 length: 16
V gene: TRBV5-1
D gene: TRBD2
clone size: .
CDR3 DNA: TGCGCCAGCAGCCTACCCAGACTAGCGGGATTCAATGAGCAGTTCTTC
CDR3 protein: CASSLPRLAGFNEQFF

J gene: TRBJ2-7
CDR3 length: 14
V gene: TRBV9
D gene: TRBD2
clone size: .
CDR3 DNA: TGTGCCAGCAGCGTTGGCGGGAGGGCCTACGAGCAGTACTTC
CDR3 protein: CASSVGGRAYEQYF

J gene: TRBJ1-2
CDR3 length: 15
V gene: TRBV2
D gene: TRBD1
clone size: .
CDR3 DNA: TGTGCCAGCAGCCTTACCCCGGGACAGAACTATGGCTACACCTTC
CDR3 protein: CASSLTPGQNYGYTF

J gene: TRBJ2-1
CDR3 length: 16
V gene: TRBV19
D gene: TRBD2
clone size: .
CDR3 DNA: TGTGCCAGTAGTATTGGTGGCGGGGGGCCCTACAATGAGCAGTTCTTC
CDR3 protein: CASSIGGGGPYNEQFF

J gene: TRBJ2-5
CDR3 length: 17
V gene: TRBV19
D gene: TRBD2
clone size: .
CDR3 DNA: TGTGCCAGTAGTATAACTAGCGGGGGACGAACAGGCGAGACCCAGTACTTC
CDR3 protein: CASSITSGGRTGETQYF

J gene: TRBJ2-1
CDR3 length: 14
V gene: TRBV28
D gene: TRBD2
clone size: once
CDR3 DNA: TGTGCCAGCAGTCATAGCGGGGGGGCTATGGTGCAGTTCTTC
CDR3 protein: CASSHSGGAMVQFF

J gene: TRBJ1-1
CDR3 length: 14
V gene: TRBV13
D gene: .
clone size: .
CDR3 DNA: TGTGCCAGCAGCTTCTGGCAGGGAGGAACTGAAGCTTTCTTT
CDR3 protein: CASSFWQGGTEAFF

J gene: TRBJ1-5
CDR3 length: 12
V gene: TRBV5-6
D gene: .
clone size: .
CDR3 DNA: TGTGCCAGCAGCTCGGGTCCGGCGCCCCAGCATTTT
CDR3 protein: CASSSGPAPQHF

J gene: TRBJ2-1
CDR3 length: 17
V gene: TRBV28
D gene: TRBD1
clone size: .
CDR3 DNA: TGTGCCAGCAGTCTTTACAGGGGACGCCACCTTAGCGATGAGCAGTTCTTC
CDR3 protein: CASSLYRGRHLSDEQFF